This is a list of T cell receptor beta chains from one sample in a study of molecular identifiers for immune sequencing clone quantification. From the PCR reads, TCRdb called clonotypes with MiXCR, one entry per CDR3 protein. The sample consists of 400,000 to 600,000 distinct CDR3 sequences, 25% of them appearing once. The sequenced material came from naive CD8+ T cells from blood, with Jurkat cell RNA spiked in. The receptors stem from a human donor in good health. Some libraries in this study had Jurkat cell RNA spiked in. CDR3s include the opening cysteine and the closing phenylalanine or tryptophan. The order of the fields is V gene, J gene, CDR3 protein.

V gene: TRBV6-1; J gene: TRBJ1-5; CDR3 protein: CASIGDPHMNQPQHF
V gene: TRBV7-6; J gene: TRBJ2-1; CDR3 protein: CASRSSSGDYNEQFF
V gene: TRBV5-6; J gene: TRBJ2-3; CDR3 protein: CASSLGREIPYTDTQYF
V gene: TRBV27; J gene: TRBJ1-3; CDR3 protein: CASRGRLSGNTIYF
V gene: TRBV28; J gene: TRBJ2-7; CDR3 protein: CASSLGERVSYEQYF
V gene: TRBV24-1; J gene: TRBJ2-3; CDR3 protein: CATSDSHSTDTQYF
V gene: TRBV7-6; J gene: TRBJ2-7; CDR3 protein: CASSLESTGAHEQYF
V gene: TRBV12-3/TRBV12-4; J gene: TRBJ2-5; CDR3 protein: CASSRTGGSETQYF
V gene: TRBV19; J gene: TRBJ2-4; CDR3 protein: CASSIDVLSAKNIQYF
V gene: TRBV27; J gene: TRBJ2-5; CDR3 protein: CASSLESGETQYF
V gene: TRBV7-6; J gene: TRBJ1-5; CDR3 protein: CASSLETGDNRPQHF
V gene: TRBV19; J gene: TRBJ2-7; CDR3 protein: CATAPRGSYEQYF
V gene: TRBV21-1; J gene: TRBJ2-7; CDR3 protein: CASSHRTSGTTYEQYF
V gene: TRBV15; J gene: TRBJ1-1; CDR3 protein: CATSRVGRAYKGTEAFF
V gene: TRBV7-9; J gene: TRBJ1-2; CDR3 protein: CVSSREGQGNYGYTF
V gene: TRBV5-1; J gene: TRBJ2-3; CDR3 protein: CASSLPTSGQTDTQYF
V gene: TRBV7-9; J gene: TRBJ2-3; CDR3 protein: CASSLPAGSTDTQYF
V gene: TRBV27; J gene: TRBJ1-1; CDR3 protein: CASRGGENTEAFF
V gene: TRBV12-3/TRBV12-4; J gene: TRBJ1-4; CDR3 protein: CASSRASNEKLFF
V gene: TRBV12-3/TRBV12-4; J gene: TRBJ1-1; CDR3 protein: CASSLVGGDTEAFF
V gene: TRBV6-1; J gene: TRBJ1-1; CDR3 protein: CASREVRFEAFF
V gene: TRBV27; J gene: TRBJ1-1; CDR3 protein: CASSLRQLNTEAFF
V gene: TRBV9; J gene: TRBJ2-1; CDR3 protein: CASSEGEPGHPMYNEQFF
V gene: TRBV6-6; J gene: TRBJ2-5; CDR3 protein: CASSYGAAQETQYF